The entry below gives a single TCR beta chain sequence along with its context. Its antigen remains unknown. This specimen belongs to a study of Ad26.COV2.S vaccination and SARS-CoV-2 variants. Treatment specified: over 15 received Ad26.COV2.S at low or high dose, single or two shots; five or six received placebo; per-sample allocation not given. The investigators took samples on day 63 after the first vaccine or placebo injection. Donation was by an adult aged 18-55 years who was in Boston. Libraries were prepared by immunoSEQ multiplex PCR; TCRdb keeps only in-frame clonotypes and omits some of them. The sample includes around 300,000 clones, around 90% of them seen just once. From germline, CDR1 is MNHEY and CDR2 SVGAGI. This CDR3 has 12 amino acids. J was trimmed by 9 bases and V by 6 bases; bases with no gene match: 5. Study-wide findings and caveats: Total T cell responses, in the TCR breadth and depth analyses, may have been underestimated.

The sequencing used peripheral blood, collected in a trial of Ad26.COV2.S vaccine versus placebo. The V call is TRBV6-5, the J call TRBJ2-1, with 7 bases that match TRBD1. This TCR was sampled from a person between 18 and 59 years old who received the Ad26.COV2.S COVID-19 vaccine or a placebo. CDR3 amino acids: CASSLDRVEQFF. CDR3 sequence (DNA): TGTGCCAGCAGCCTCGACAGGGTTGAGCAGTTCTTC.